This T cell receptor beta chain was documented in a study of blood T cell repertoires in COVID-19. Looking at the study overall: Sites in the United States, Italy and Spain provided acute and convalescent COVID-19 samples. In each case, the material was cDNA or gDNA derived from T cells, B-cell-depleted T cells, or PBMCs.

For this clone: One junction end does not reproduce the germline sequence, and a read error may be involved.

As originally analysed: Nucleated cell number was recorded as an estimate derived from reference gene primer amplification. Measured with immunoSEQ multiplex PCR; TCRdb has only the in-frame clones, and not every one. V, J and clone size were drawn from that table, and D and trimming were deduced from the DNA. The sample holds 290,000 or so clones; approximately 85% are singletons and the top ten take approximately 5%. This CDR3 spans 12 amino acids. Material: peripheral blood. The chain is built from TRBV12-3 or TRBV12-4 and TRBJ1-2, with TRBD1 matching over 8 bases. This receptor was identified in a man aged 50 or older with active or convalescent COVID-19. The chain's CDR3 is CASSLERDRRAF. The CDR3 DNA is TGTGCCAGCAGTTTAGAACGGGACAGGAGGGCCTTC.